This record covers a single TCR beta chain. The CDR3 runs to 16 residues. Trimming took 6 bases from V and 4 from J; bases not matched to a gene: 10. Germline V gene sequence: CDR1 MDHEN, CDR2 SYDVKM. Assay used: immunoSEQ multiplex PCR; TCRdb lists only in-frame clones, some missing. The profile shows about 160,000 clones, approximately 80% of them singletons. This entry belongs to a study of cytotoxic CD8 clonotypes in ibrutinib-treated CLL. Study details: The group held more than 10 relapsed/refractory and about 14 treatment-naive patients, with under 18 IGHV unmutated. The sample average was 255,043 productive templates and 85,000 to 95,000 productive rearrangements.

Sequenced material: PBMCs, taken after 24 months of ibrutinib treatment. The chain uses TRBV28 and TRBJ1-5, with 9 positions matching TRBD1. The clonotype was recovered from a human donor with chronic lymphocytic leukemia. CDR3 region: CASRPWGQGKNQPQHF. DNA of the CDR3: TGTGCCAGCAGACCCTGGGGACAGGGAAAGAATCAGCCCCAGCATTTT.